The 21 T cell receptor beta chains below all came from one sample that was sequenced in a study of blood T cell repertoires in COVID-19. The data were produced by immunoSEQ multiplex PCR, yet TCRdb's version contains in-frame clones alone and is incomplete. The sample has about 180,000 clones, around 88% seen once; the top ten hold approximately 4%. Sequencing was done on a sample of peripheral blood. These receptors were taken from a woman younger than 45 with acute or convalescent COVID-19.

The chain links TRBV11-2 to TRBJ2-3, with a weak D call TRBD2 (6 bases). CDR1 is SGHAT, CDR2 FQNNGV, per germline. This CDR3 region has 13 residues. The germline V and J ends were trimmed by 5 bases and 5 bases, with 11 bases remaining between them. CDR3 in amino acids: CASSTGTLDTQYF. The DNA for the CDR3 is TGTGCCAGCAGCACCGGGACTTTAGATACGCAGTATTTT.

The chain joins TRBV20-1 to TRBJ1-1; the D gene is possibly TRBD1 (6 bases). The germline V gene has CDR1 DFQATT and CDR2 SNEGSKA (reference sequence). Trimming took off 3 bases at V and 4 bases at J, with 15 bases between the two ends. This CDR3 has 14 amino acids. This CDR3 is CSASGQLPATEAFF. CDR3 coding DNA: TGCAGTGCTAGTGGACAGTTGCCAGCCACTGAAGCTTTCTTT.

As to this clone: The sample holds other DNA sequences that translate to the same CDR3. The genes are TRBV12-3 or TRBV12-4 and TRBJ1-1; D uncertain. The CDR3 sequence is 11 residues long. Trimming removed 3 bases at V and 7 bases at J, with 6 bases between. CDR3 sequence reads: CASSLPGEAFF. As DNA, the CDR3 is TGTGCCAGCAGTTTGCCAGGTGAAGCTTTCTTT.

In DNA, the CDR3 is TGTGCCAGTAACCGGGATCGGAATGGCTACACCTTC. This translates into CASNRDRNGYTF. The rearrangement joins TRBV19 to TRBJ1-2; D remains ambiguous. This CDR3 comprises 12 residues. CDR1 and CDR2 from the germline V gene are LNHDA and SQIVND (reference sequence). Deletions cut 7 bases from V and 6 bases from J, with 12 bases between.

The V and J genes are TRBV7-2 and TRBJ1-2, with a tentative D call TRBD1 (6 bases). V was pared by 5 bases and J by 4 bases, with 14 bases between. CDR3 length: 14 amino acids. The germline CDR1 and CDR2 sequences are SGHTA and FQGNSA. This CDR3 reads CASSLPGEGYGYTF. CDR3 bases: TGTGCCAGCAGCCTACCAGGGGAGGGCTATGGCTACACCTTC.

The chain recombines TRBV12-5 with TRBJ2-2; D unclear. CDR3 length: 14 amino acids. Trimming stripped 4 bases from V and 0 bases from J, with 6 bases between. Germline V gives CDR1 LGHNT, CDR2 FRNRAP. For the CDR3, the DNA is TGTGCTAGTGGTTCCCACTCGAACACCGGGGAGCTGTTTTTT. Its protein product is CASGSHSNTGELFF.

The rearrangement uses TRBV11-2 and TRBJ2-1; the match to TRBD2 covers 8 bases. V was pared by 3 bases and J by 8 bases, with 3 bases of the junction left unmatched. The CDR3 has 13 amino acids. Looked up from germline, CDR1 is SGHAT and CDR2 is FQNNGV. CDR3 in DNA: TGTGCCAGCAGCTTCCGGCGGGAGGATGAGCAGTTCTTC. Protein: CASSFRREDEQFF.

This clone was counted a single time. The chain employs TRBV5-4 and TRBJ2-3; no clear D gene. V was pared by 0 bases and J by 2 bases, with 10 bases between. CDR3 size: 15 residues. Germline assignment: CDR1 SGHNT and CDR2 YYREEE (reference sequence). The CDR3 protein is CASSLDPRPTDTQYF. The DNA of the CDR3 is TGTGCCAGCAGCTTGGACCCGCGGCCCACAGATACGCAGTATTTT.

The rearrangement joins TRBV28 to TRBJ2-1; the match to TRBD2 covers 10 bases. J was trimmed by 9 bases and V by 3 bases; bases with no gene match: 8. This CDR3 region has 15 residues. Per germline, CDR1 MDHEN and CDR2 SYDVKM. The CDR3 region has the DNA TGTGCCAGCAGTTTTCCCCCCTCTAGCGGGGGTGAGCAGTTCTTC. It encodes CASSFPPSSGGEQFF.

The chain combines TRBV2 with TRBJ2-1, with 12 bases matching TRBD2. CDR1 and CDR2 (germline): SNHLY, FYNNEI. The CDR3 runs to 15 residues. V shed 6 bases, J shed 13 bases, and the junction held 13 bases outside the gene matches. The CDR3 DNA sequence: TGTGCCAGCAGGGGTGCGGTGACTAGCGGGAGCCCCCAGTTCTTC. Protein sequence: CASRGAVTSGSPQFF.

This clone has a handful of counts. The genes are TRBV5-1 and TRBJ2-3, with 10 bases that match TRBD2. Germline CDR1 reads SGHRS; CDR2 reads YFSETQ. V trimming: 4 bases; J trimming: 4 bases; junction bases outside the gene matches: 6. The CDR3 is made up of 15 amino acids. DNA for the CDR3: TGCGCCAGCAGCACCGGGACTAGCGAGGCAGATACGCAGTATTTT. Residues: CASSTGTSEADTQYF.

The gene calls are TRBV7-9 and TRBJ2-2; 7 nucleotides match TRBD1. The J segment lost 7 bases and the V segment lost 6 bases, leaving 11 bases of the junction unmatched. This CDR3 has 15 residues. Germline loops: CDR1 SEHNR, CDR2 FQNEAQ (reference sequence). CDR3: CASRRDSPLGGELFF. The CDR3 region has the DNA TGTGCCAGCAGACGGGACAGCCCTTTGGGCGGGGAGCTGTTTTTT.

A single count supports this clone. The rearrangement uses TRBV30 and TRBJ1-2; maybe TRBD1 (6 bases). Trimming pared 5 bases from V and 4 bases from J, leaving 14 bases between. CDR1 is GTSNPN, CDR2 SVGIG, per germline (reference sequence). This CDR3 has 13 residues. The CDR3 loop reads CAWAPTGFYGYTF. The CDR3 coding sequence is TGTGCCTGGGCCCCAACAGGGTTCTATGGCTACACCTTC.

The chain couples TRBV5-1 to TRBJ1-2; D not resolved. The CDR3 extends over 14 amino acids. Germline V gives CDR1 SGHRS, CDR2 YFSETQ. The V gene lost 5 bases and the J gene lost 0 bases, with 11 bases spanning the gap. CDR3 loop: CASSSTSSNYGYTF. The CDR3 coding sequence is TGCGCCAGCAGTTCGACATCTTCTAACTATGGCTACACCTTC. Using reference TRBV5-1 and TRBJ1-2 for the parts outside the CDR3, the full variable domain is KAGVTQTPRYLIKTRGQQVTLSCSPISGHRSVSWYQQTPGQGLQFLFEYFSETQRNKGNFPGRFSGRQFSNSRSEMNVSTLELGDSALYLCASSSTSSNYGYTFGSGTRLTVV.

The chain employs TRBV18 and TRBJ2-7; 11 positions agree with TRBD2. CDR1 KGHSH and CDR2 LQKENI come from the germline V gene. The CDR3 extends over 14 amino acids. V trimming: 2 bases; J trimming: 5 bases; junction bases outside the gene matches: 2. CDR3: CASSPTSGRDEQYF. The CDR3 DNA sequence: TGTGCCAGCTCACCAACTAGCGGGAGAGACGAGCAGTACTTC.

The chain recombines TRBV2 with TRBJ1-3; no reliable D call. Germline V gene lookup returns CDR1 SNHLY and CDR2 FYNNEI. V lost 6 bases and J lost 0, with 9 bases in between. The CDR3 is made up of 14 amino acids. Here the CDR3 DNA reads TGTGCCAGCAGACCACCGAGCTCTGGAAACACCATATATTTT. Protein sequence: CASRPPSSGNTIYF.

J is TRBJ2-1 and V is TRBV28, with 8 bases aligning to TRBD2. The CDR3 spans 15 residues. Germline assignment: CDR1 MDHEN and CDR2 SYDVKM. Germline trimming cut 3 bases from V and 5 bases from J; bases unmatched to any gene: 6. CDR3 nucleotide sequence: TGTGCCAGCAGTTTCCTCGGGAGGGCCGACAATGAGCAGTTCTTC. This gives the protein CASSFLGRADNEQFF.

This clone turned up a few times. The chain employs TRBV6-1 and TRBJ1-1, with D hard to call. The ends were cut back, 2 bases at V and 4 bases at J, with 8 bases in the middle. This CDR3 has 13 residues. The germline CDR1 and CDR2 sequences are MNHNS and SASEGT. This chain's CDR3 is CASSETRATEAFF. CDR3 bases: TGTGCCAGCAGTGAAACGAGGGCCACTGAAGCTTTCTTT.

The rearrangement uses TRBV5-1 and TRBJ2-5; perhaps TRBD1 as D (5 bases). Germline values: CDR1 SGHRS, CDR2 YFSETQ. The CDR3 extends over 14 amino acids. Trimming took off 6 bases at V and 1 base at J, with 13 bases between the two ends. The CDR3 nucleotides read TGCGCCAGCAATGTAGGACACCTCCAAGAGACCCAGTACTTC. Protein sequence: CASNVGHLQETQYF.

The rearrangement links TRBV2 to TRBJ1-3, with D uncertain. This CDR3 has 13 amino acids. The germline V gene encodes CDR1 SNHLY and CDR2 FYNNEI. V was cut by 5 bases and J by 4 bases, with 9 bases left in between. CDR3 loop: CASSLSAGNTIYF. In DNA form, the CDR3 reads TGTGCCAGCAGTCTTAGCGCGGGAAACACCATATATTTT. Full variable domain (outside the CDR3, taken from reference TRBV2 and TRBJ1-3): EPEVTQTPSHQVTQMGQEVILRCVPISNHLYFYWYRQILGQKVEFLVSFYNNEISEKSEIFDDQFSVERPDGSNFTLKIRSTKLEDSAMYFCASSLSAGNTIYFGEGSWLTVV.

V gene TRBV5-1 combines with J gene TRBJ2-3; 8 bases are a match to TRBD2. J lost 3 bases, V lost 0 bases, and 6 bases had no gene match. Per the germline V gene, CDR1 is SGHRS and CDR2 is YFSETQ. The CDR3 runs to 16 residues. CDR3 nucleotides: TGCGCCAGCAGCTTGGCCAGGGCGGGAGGTACAGATACGCAGTATTTT. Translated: CASSLARAGGTDTQYF.